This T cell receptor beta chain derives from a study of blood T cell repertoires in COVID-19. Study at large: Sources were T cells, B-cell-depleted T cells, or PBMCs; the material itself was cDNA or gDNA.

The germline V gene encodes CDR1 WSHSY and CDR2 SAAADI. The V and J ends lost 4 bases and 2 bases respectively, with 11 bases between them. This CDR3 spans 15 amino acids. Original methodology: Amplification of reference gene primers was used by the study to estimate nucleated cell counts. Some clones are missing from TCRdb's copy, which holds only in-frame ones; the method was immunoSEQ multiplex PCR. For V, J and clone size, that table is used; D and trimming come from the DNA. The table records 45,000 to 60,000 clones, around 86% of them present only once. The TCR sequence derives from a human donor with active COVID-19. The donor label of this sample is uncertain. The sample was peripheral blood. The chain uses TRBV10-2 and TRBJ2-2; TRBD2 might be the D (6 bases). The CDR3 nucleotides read TGCGCCAGCAGTGGGCCTAGCGCCAACACCGGGGAGCTGTTTTTT. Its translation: CASSGPSANTGELFF.